The rows below give T cell receptor beta chains drawn from one sample of a study of early T cells in non-severe SARS-CoV-2 infection. One entry per CDR3 protein, called by TCRdb with MiXCR from the 5' RACE reads. The table records approximately 110,000 distinct CDR3 sequences, about 15% of them present only once. Input material: whole blood. These receptors came from an adult who was a healthcare worker with PCR-confirmed SARS-CoV-2 infection or an uninfected control (not recorded which). CDR3s include the opening cysteine and the closing phenylalanine or tryptophan. D genes are given only for firm matches. Not all rows give a size; the values are once, few, many and, for expanded clones, a class.

>TRBJ2-3|few|.|TRBV5-5
CASSFRADTQYF
TGTGCCAGCAGCTTCCGTGCAGATACGCAGTATTTT
>TRBJ1-2|.|.|TRBV3-1
CASSQRGAGGYTF
TGTGCCAGCAGCCAGAGGGGCGCGGGCGGCTACACCTTC
>TRBJ1-1|few|.|TRBV30
CAWEGVMNTEAFF
TGTGCCTGGGAGGGGGTGATGAACACTGAAGCTTTCTTT
>TRBJ1-4|few|TRBD1|TRBV4-2
CASSHEDRGREKLFF
TGTGCCAGCAGCCACGAAGACAGGGGCCGTGAAAAACTGTTTTTT
>TRBJ1-4|few|TRBD1|TRBV4-1
CASSQGSGGREKLFF
TGCGCCAGCAGCCAAGGTTCAGGGGGCAGAGAAAAACTGTTTTTT
>TRBJ1-1|.|TRBD1|TRBV4-2
CASSQSRGQDTEAFF
TGTGCCAGCAGCCAATCCAGGGGGCAGGACACTGAAGCTTTCTTT
>TRBJ1-2|.|TRBD1|TRBV20-1
CSAETGTGLLRSYTF
TGCAGTGCGGAAACCGGGACAGGTCTTCTGAGGAGCTACACCTTC
>TRBJ1-3|.|.|TRBV5-6
CASSLDGPGNTIYF
TGTGCCAGCAGCTTGGACGGGCCTGGAAACACCATATATTTT
>TRBJ2-7|.|TRBD1|TRBV7-2
CASSFGTGATGQYF
TGTGCCAGCAGCTTTGGGACAGGGGCCACTGGGCAGTACTTC
>TRBJ2-3|few|.|TRBV5-4
CARSFRATDTQYF
TGTGCCAGAAGCTTCCGTGCGACAGATACGCAGTATTTT
>TRBJ2-7|.|TRBD2|TRBV6-1
CAARLAGYRTYEQYF
TGTGCCGCGCGACTAGCGGGGTACCGCACCTACGAGCAGTACTTC
>TRBJ2-7|.|TRBD1|TRBV27
CASRSAPGQVLEQYF
TGTGCCAGCAGAAGCGCTCCGGGACAGGTGCTCGAGCAGTACTTC
>TRBJ2-1|many|.|TRBV11-2
CASSLAGAYNEQFF
TGTGCCAGCAGCTTAGCTGGAGCCTACAATGAGCAGTTCTTC
>TRBJ2-1|.|.|TRBV11-2
CASSKKPDEQFF
TGTGCCAGCAGCAAAAAGCCTGATGAGCAGTTCTTC
>TRBJ1-1|few|.|TRBV6-1
CASSGRQENTEAFF
TGTGCCAGCAGCGGTCGGCAGGAGAACACTGAAGCTTTCTTT
>TRBJ2-3|once|TRBD1|TRBV20-1
CSARRQGSADTQYF
TGCAGTGCTAGGAGACAGGGGTCGGCAGATACGCAGTATTTT
>TRBJ2-5|.|TRBD2|TRBV19
CASSPLTPRGQETQYF
TGTGCCAGTAGCCCATTGACCCCGCGGGGGCAAGAGACCCAGTACTTC
>TRBJ1-5|many|.|TRBV27
CASSLGGGSGNQPQHF
TGTGCCAGCAGTTTAGGGGGAGGATCTGGCAATCAGCCCCAGCATTTT
>TRBJ1-1|many|TRBD1|TRBV7-9
CASTLGGLTEAFF
TGTGCCAGCACCCTAGGGGGCCTAACTGAAGCTTTCTTT
>TRBJ2-5|many|.|TRBV7-8
CASSLVSGPQYF
TGTGCCAGCAGCTTAGTGTCTGGGCCCCAGTACTTC
>TRBJ1-1|.|.|TRBV7-8
CASSLAEGHPNTEAFF
TGTGCCAGCAGCTTAGCCGAGGGACACCCGAACACTGAAGCTTTCTTT